These 12 T cell receptor beta chains were sequenced from one sample in a study of T cell responses to AZD1222 COVID-19 vaccine. Sequencing was performed with immunoSEQ multiplex PCR; in TCRdb, only in-frame clones are kept and a portion is missing. This sample has around 150,000 clones, with about nine tenths found just once. Here the sequenced sample was peripheral blood, taken on day 0 of MenACWY control vaccination. These TCRs come from an adult in good health.

The gene calls are TRBV6-4 and TRBJ1-6, with a possible D match to TRBD1 (5 bases). The CDR3 consists of 14 residues. CDR1 and CDR2 (germline): MRHNA, SNTAGT. Trimming pared 0 bases from V and 11 bases from J, leaving 11 bases between. DNA for the CDR3: TGTGCCAGCAGTGACTCCCCAGGGCTAACACCCCTCCACTTT. Translation: CASSDSPGLTPLHF.

The chain recombines TRBV11-2 with TRBJ2-5; the D gene is possibly TRBD2 (5 bases). Germline V gene sequence: CDR1 SGHAT, CDR2 FQNNGV. The CDR3 totals 13 residues. Trimming removed 0 bases at V and 6 bases at J, with 8 bases between. For the CDR3, the DNA is TGTGCCAGCAGCTTAGAGCGAGGGAAGACCCAGTACTTC. Its protein is CASSLERGKTQYF.

CDR3 loop: CAWTPRLDYNEQFF. CDR3 in DNA: TGTGCCTGGACCCCCCGACTAGACTACAATGAGCAGTTCTTC. This chain uses TRBV30 with TRBJ2-1, with D perhaps TRBD2 (6 bases). Germline CDR1 GTSNPN, CDR2 SVGIG (reference sequence). V lost 4 bases to trimming and J lost 3 bases, with 13 bases between them. This CDR3 is built from 14 residues.

Remarks on this clone: One end of the junction does not line up with germline, which may come from a read error. In DNA, the CDR3 is TGTGCCAGCAGCGCTCCCTCCGGGACAGGGTTCTATGACTACACCTTC. This translates into CASSAPSGTGFYDYTF. This chain joins TRBV9 and TRBJ1-2; TRBD1 matches 9 bases. The CDR3 is made up of 16 amino acids. Germline V gene sequence: CDR1 SGDLS, CDR2 YYNGEE.

The rearrangement joins TRBV28 to TRBJ1-6; no definite D call. The CDR3 spans 15 residues. The germline V gene encodes CDR1 MDHEN and CDR2 SYDVKM. V was shortened by 5 bases and J by 2 bases, with 10 bases between the two germline ends. The CDR3 DNA sequence: TGTGCCAGCAGTCCCATAGGGACCTATAATTCACCCCTCCACTTT. Translation: CASSPIGTYNSPLHF.

V and J are TRBV12-3 or TRBV12-4 and TRBJ2-1, with 8 bases lining up with TRBD2. This CDR3 has 13 residues. Trimming removed 4 bases from V and 6 bases from J; junction bases left unmatched: 2. CDR3 protein: CASSYGLANEQFF. CDR3 sequence (DNA): TGTGCCAGCAGTTACGGACTAGCCAATGAGCAGTTCTTC.

This clone was seen many times. DNA of the CDR3: TGTGCCAGCAGTATAGACAGGTTCAATCAGCCCCAGCATTTT. Translation: CASSIDRFNQPQHF. This sequence joins TRBV27 and TRBJ1-5, with D perhaps TRBD1 (6 bases). The CDR3 contains 14 residues. V was pared by 5 bases and J by 3 bases, with 11 bases between. Per germline, CDR1 MNHEY and CDR2 SMNVEV (reference sequence).

The chain recombines TRBV9 with TRBJ1-2; TRBD1 aligns across 11 bases. Germline assignment: CDR1 SGDLS and CDR2 YYNGEE. Trimming cost V 7 bases and J 4 bases; bases outside gene matches: 6. The CDR3 consists of 14 residues. The CDR3 DNA reads as TGTGCCAGCGGAGGGACAGGGGGAAGCTATGGCTACACCTTC. This encodes CASGGTGGSYGYTF.

The chain uses TRBV6-2 or TRBV6-3 and TRBJ1-2; D is undetermined. The germline V gene has CDR1 MNHEY and CDR2 SVGEGT. The length of the CDR3 is 14 residues. The V and J ends lost 6 bases and 7 bases respectively, with 18 bases between them. In DNA, the CDR3 is TGTGCCAGCAGCCGGCAGAGAGAGACGGGTGGCTACACCTTC. This encodes CASSRQRETGGYTF.

The V gene is TRBV3-1 (or the pseudogene TRBV3-2), the J gene TRBJ2-1; 9 bases line up with TRBD2. This CDR3 is 14 amino acids long. J was trimmed by 9 bases and V by 4 bases; bases with no gene match: 7. Germline V gives CDR1 LGHDT, CDR2 YNNKEL (reference sequence). Here the CDR3 reads CASSPLAGAPEQFF. The CDR3 region has the DNA TGTGCCAGCAGCCCGTTAGCGGGAGCTCCTGAGCAGTTCTTC.

This chain connects TRBV4-1 to TRBJ2-5; D uncertain. The CDR3 consists of 14 residues. CDR1 is MGHRA, CDR2 YSYEKL, per germline. V lost 2 bases to trimming and J lost 0 bases, with 7 bases between them. This CDR3 reads CASSQSRYQETQYF. As DNA, the CDR3 is TGCGCCAGCAGCCAATCCAGGTACCAAGAGACCCAGTACTTC.

This clone was observed a handful of times. The chain is built from TRBV11-3 and TRBJ2-5; TRBD1 agrees at 9 bases. The length of the CDR3 is 15 residues. Germline V gene data show CDR1 as SGHNT and CDR2 as YENEEA. V was pared by 3 bases and J by 5 bases, with 7 bases of the junction left unmatched. CDR3 coding DNA: TGTGCCAGCAGCTTGGGAGGACAGGGGCGGGAGACCCAGTACTTC. As protein: CASSLGGQGRETQYF.